This entry features one T cell receptor (beta chain) sequence. J gave up 5 bases and V 9 bases, and 5 bases lay outside the gene matches. CDR1 is SGHTA, CDR2 FQGNSA, per germline. The CDR3 consists of 13 residues. Authors' data handling: Nucleated cell counts were estimated from reference gene primer amplification. Sequencing was performed with immunoSEQ multiplex PCR; in TCRdb, only in-frame clones are kept and a portion is missing. V, J and clone size derive from that table, while D and trimming were established from the DNA sequence. The sample includes 85,000 to 110,000 clones, about 80% of them seen just once. These data originate in a study of blood T cell repertoires in COVID-19. At the level of the study: Acute and convalescent COVID-19 samples came from the United States, Italy and Spain.

The J gene is TRBJ2-1, the V gene TRBV7-2, with 9 bases fitting TRBD2. The specimen sequenced was peripheral blood. The origin of this receptor is a human donor in a cohort sampled during active or convalescent COVID-19. The CDR3 DNA follows: TGTGCCAGTCAGGGACTAGCCCACAATGAGCAGTTCTTC. Its translation: CASQGLAHNEQFF.